These 29 T cell receptor beta chains were sequenced from one sample in a study of T-cell memory formation after mild COVID-19. TCRdb re-called the 5' RACE reads through MiXCR, storing one row per CDR3 protein. The sample shows about 180,000 distinct CDR3 sequences, approximately 16% of them seen only once. Sequenced sample: PBMCs or a T cell subset sorted from them (not recorded which). These TCRs come from an adult woman who had mild COVID-19 (a few samples of this study predate the infection). Cell type and time point are not known.

This clonotype was seen a few times. The V and J genes are TRBV5-1 and TRBJ2-5; D is possibly TRBD1 or TRBD2 (5 bases each). Trimming removed 0 bases from V and 4 bases from J, with 16 bases in between. The V gene's germline CDR1 is SGHRS and CDR2 YFSETQ. This CDR3 is built from 16 residues. Here the CDR3 reads CASSLEEDSRGETQYF. The CDR3 DNA reads as TGCGCCAGCAGCTTGGAGGAGGACTCAAGGGGAGAGACCCAGTACTTC.

This clonotype turned up a few times. V usage is TRBV12-3 or TRBV12-4 and J usage is TRBJ1-2, with D unclear. This CDR3 spans 13 amino acids. V lost 5 bases and J 5 bases, leaving 12 bases between the germline ends. The CDR3 sequence is CASSLGPSYGYTF. The CDR3 DNA reads as TGTGCCAGCAGTCTAGGGCCATCTTATGGCTACACCTTC.

V gene TRBV11-1 combines with J gene TRBJ1-4; perhaps TRBD1 as D (6 bases). The V end was cut by 4 bases, the J end by 3 bases, with 12 bases between. The CDR3 runs to 15 residues. Looked up from germline, CDR1 is SGHAT and CDR2 is FQDESV (reference sequence). CDR3 in DNA: TGTGCCAGCAGCTCAGGGTGGACAGCTAATGAAAAACTGTTTTTT. Translating gives CASSSGWTANEKLFF.

This clonotype was seen more than once but under ten times. This chain joins TRBV5-1 and TRBJ1-5; D is ambiguous. The germline CDR1 and CDR2 sequences are SGHRS and YFSETQ. Trimming removed 0 bases at V and 5 bases at J, with 6 bases between. The CDR3 has 13 residues. CDR3 sequence reads: CASSLDSDQPQHF. In DNA, the CDR3 is TGCGCCAGCAGCTTGGACAGCGATCAGCCCCAGCATTTT.

This clonotype showed up just a few times. The chain carries TRBV6-5 and TRBJ1-3; 7 nucleotides agree with TRBD1. The CDR3 consists of 15 residues. Losses at the gene ends were 7 bases for V and 1 base for J; bases not matched to a gene: 7. Germline V lookup: CDR1 MNHEY, CDR2 SVGAGI. CDR3 DNA: TGTGCCAGCAAGGCGGACAGGTCTTCTGGAAACACCATATATTTT. Its protein is CASKADRSSGNTIYF.

The chain recombines TRBV14 with TRBJ2-7; D unresolved. V lost 3 bases to trimming and J lost 4 bases, with 7 bases between them. Germline CDR1 SGHDN, CDR2 FVKESK. The CDR3 has 12 residues. CDR3 in DNA: TGTGCCAGCAGCCAGTTCAATTACGAGCAGTACTTC. It translates to CASSQFNYEQYF.

V and J are TRBV7-9 and TRBJ2-2; D is ambiguous. Trimming removed 5 bases from V and 7 bases from J, with 14 bases in between. The germline gives CDR1 SEHNR, CDR2 FQNEAQ (reference sequence). The CDR3 runs 14 residues. The DNA for the CDR3 is TGTGCCAGCAGCCCCGGTACCCGGCTCGGGGAGCTGTTTTTT. It encodes CASSPGTRLGELFF. Drawing the rest from reference TRBV7-9 and TRBJ2-2, the complete variable domain is DTGVSQNPRHKITKRGQNVTFRCDPISEHNRLYWYRQTLGQGPEFLTYFQNEAQLEKSRLLSDRFSAERPKGSFSTLEIQRTEQGDSAMYLCASSPGTRLGELFFGEGSRLTVL.

In this sample, this clonotype turned up many times. The CDR3 nucleotides read TGTGCCAGCAGTGAAGCGAGGGGGCCAGATACGCAGTATTTT. It codes for CASSEARGPDTQYF. The rearrangement links TRBV6-1 to TRBJ2-3; 7 bases are a match to TRBD1. V dropped 0 bases and J dropped 4; count of bases not matched to a gene: 1. Germline V gives CDR1 MNHNS, CDR2 SASEGT. The CDR3 has 14 amino acids.

This clonotype was detected only a few times. This chain's CDR3 is CASSWWGVTDTQYF. In DNA form, the CDR3 reads TGTGCCAGCAGTTGGTGGGGGGTCACAGATACGCAGTATTTT. The V call is TRBV12-3 or TRBV12-4, the J call TRBJ2-3; a possible D gene is TRBD2 (6 bases). CDR3 length: 14 residues. Trimming stripped 4 bases from V and 2 bases from J, with 10 bases between.

This clonotype was observed a few times. The chain carries TRBV6-6 and TRBJ2-1; D is perhaps TRBD2 (5 bases). The CDR3 length is 13 residues. With 9 bases removed from V and 10 bases from J, the gap between germline ends came to 19 bases. In germline, CDR1 is MNHNY, CDR2 SVGAGI (reference sequence). The CDR3 DNA is TGTGCCAGTCAGTACGATAGCGTAAACGAGCAGTTCTTC. Amino acid sequence: CASQYDSVNEQFF.

This clonotype has only a few counts. The J gene is TRBJ2-7, the V gene TRBV5-1; 7 bases match TRBD2. The ends lost 3 bases at V and 6 bases at J; junction bases unmatched: 12. This CDR3 comprises 15 residues. Germline CDR1 reads SGHRS; CDR2 reads YFSETQ. CDR3 sequence: CASSYGAGVSGEQYF. CDR3 coding DNA: TGCGCCAGCAGCTATGGGGCGGGAGTATCCGGCGAGCAGTACTTC.

This clonotype came up a few times. The rearrangement joins TRBV7-8 to TRBJ2-1, with TRBD2 matching over 14 bases. This CDR3 region has 16 residues. V was pared by 5 bases and J by 5 bases, with 5 bases of the junction left unmatched. Germline V gene sequence: CDR1 SGHVS, CDR2 FQNEAQ. The CDR3 coding sequence is TGTGCCAGCAGCCTCGGACTAGCGGGAGGCGACAATGAGCAGTTCTTC. This translates into CASSLGLAGGDNEQFF. Complete variable domain (other parts from reference TRBV7-8 and TRBJ2-1): GAGVSQSPRYKVAKRGQDVALRCDPISGHVSLFWYQQALGQGPEFLTYFQNEAQLDKSGLPSDRFFAERPEGSVSTLKIQRTQQEDSAVYLCASSLGLAGGDNEQFFGPGTRLTVL.

The rearrangement joins TRBV5-1 to TRBJ1-1; a possible D gene is TRBD1 (5 bases). The CDR3 loop spans 13 amino acids. In germline, CDR1 is SGHRS, CDR2 YFSETQ. The ends were cut back, 5 bases at V and 1 base at J, with 9 bases in the middle. CDR3 amino acids: CASRKQGNTEAFF. The CDR3 nucleotides read TGCGCCAGCAGGAAGCAGGGGAACACTGAAGCTTTCTTT.

This clonotype was found a few times. This chain uses TRBV27 with TRBJ1-5, with TRBD1 matching 7 bases. The trim removed 5 bases at V and 2 bases at J, leaving 12 bases unmatched. Per the germline V gene, CDR1 is MNHEY and CDR2 is SMNVEV (reference sequence). This CDR3 region has 17 residues. The CDR3 sequence is CASSPADRVEGNQPQHF. The CDR3 DNA is TGTGCCAGCAGTCCAGCTGACAGGGTAGAGGGCAATCAGCCCCAGCATTTT.

Only a few counts were recorded for this clonotype. This chain links TRBV29-1 with TRBJ2-5; the D is unclear. This CDR3 contains 13 residues. Germline CDR1 and CDR2: SQVTM and ANQGSEA. Trimming took 5 bases from V and 3 from J, leaving 13 bases between them. This CDR3 is CSVRRTPKETQYF. CDR3 nucleotide sequence: TGCAGCGTTAGGAGAACTCCCAAAGAGACCCAGTACTTC.

The sample holds a few counts of this clonotype. The CDR3 loop is CASSQASSGRPYEQYF. CDR3 in DNA: TGTGCCAGCAGCCAAGCGTCTAGCGGGAGACCCTACGAGCAGTACTTC. The chain joins TRBV4-2 to TRBJ2-7, with TRBD2 matching over 10 bases. Losses at the gene ends were 1 base for V and 2 bases for J; bases not matched to a gene: 5. Germline CDR1 reads LGHNA; CDR2 reads YNFKEQ. The CDR3 runs to 16 residues.

This chain uses TRBV6-6 with TRBJ1-5, with D possibly matching TRBD1 (6 bases). The CDR3 extends over 16 amino acids. Germline assignment: CDR1 MNHNY and CDR2 SVGAGI (reference sequence). Trimming cost V 2 bases and J 5 bases, with 16 bases left between them. CDR3 sequence reads: CASSYDRNSAYQPQHF. CDR3 sequence (DNA): TGTGCCAGCAGTTACGACAGGAACTCGGCTTATCAGCCCCAGCATTTT.

The chain is built from TRBV10-3 and TRBJ2-7; TRBD1 matches at 10 bases. Germline V CDR1 and CDR2: ENHRY, SYGVKD. V lost 3 bases and J lost 6; bases outside the gene matches: 5. This CDR3 is 14 amino acids long. The CDR3 protein is CAISEDRGRIEQYF. DNA of the CDR3: TGTGCCATCAGTGAAGACAGGGGGCGGATCGAGCAGTACTTC.

The chain joins TRBV30 to TRBJ2-3; 8 nucleotides agree with TRBD2. V lost 5 bases, J lost 5 bases, and 12 bases stayed unmatched. Germline-derived CDR1 and CDR2 are GTSNPN and SVGIG (reference sequence). The CDR3 has 15 amino acids. CDR3 coding DNA: TGTGCCTGGCATAGCGGGGAAACCCAAATAGATACGCAGTATTTT. Encoded protein: CAWHSGETQIDTQYF.

This clonotype has a handful of counts. The rearrangement joins TRBV7-2 to TRBJ1-1; possibly TRBD1 for D (6 bases). The CDR3 is made up of 14 amino acids. The germline V and J ends were trimmed by 4 bases and 7 bases, with 16 bases remaining between them. Per the germline V gene, CDR1 is SGHTA and CDR2 is FQGNSA. The CDR3 spells CASSSGGLFSEAFF. The CDR3 nucleotides are TGTGCCAGCAGCTCGGGGGGGCTGTTCAGTGAAGCTTTCTTT.

In this sample, this clonotype turned up a few times. The chain combines TRBV24-1 with TRBJ2-1; 15 bases align to TRBD2. Looked up from germline, CDR1 is KGHDR and CDR2 is SFDVKD. The junction had 6 bases not matched to a gene; V was cut back by 4 bases and J by 0 bases. The CDR3 loop spans 19 amino acids. Here the CDR3 DNA reads TGTGCCACCAGTGACTCAGGGACTAGCGGGGGGAGCTCCTACAATGAGCAGTTCTTC. This gives the protein CATSDSGTSGGSSYNEQFF.

This clonotype has just a few counts. V gene TRBV7-2 combines with J gene TRBJ2-7; no reliable D call. The V and J ends lost 0 bases and 5 bases respectively, with 8 bases between them. Germline-derived CDR1 and CDR2 are SGHTA and FQGNSA. The CDR3 runs to 13 residues. CDR3 protein: CASSLALPDEQYF. In DNA, the CDR3 is TGTGCCAGCAGCTTAGCGCTGCCCGACGAGCAGTACTTC.

This clonotype was detected only a few times. The chain carries TRBV7-2 and TRBJ2-3, with TRBD1 identical over 7 bases. Germline V gives CDR1 SGHTA, CDR2 FQGNSA. The length of the CDR3 is 16 residues. Trimming cost V 1 base and J 1 base; bases outside gene matches: 5. As DNA, the CDR3 is TGTGCCAGCAGCTTAGATCGCCAGGGGGGCACAGATACGCAGTATTTT. Protein sequence: CASSLDRQGGTDTQYF.

This clonotype was counted only a few times. The genes are TRBV7-2 and TRBJ1-2, with D maybe TRBD1 (5 bases). Germline CDR1 is SGHTA and CDR2 is FQGNSA. This CDR3 region has 13 residues. V was pared by 5 bases and J by 8 bases, with 15 bases between. The CDR3 DNA reads TGTGCCAGCAGCCTCAGGGAGGGGTCCGGCTACACCTTC. The encoded protein is CASSLREGSGYTF.

In its sample, this clonotype was seen many times. The chain employs TRBV5-1 and TRBJ2-5; D unresolved. V was pared by 5 bases and J by 2 bases, with 10 bases between. Germline loops: CDR1 SGHRS, CDR2 YFSETQ. This CDR3 is 13 amino acids long. CDR3 nucleotides: TGCGCCAGCAGACGGAAGGTTCAAGAGACCCAGTACTTC. It codes for CASRRKVQETQYF. Based on the CDR3 plus reference TRBV5-1 and TRBJ2-5, the full variable domain is KAGVTQTPRYLIKTRGQQVTLSCSPISGHRSVSWYQQTPGQGLQFLFEYFSETQRNKGNFPGRFSGRQFSNSRSEMNVSTLELGDSALYLCASRRKVQETQYFGPGTRLLVL.

V gene TRBV28 combines with J gene TRBJ1-2; D uncertain. The CDR3 sequence is 12 residues long. Trimming removed 7 bases at V and 8 bases at J, with 14 bases between. Germline assignment: CDR1 MDHEN and CDR2 SYDVKM. As DNA, the CDR3 is TGTGCCAGCATTGCCGGGAGCAACGGCTACACCTTC. Its translation is CASIAGSNGYTF.

The genes are TRBV29-1 and TRBJ2-4; weak D call: TRBD1 (6 bases). The CDR3 has 12 residues. Trimming took 2 bases from V and 5 from J, leaving 7 bases between them. Germline V lookup: CDR1 SQVTM, CDR2 ANQGSEA. CDR3 region: CSVERTENIQYF. The CDR3, as DNA: TGCAGCGTTGAAAGGACAGAAAACATTCAGTACTTC.

This chain uses TRBV24-1 with TRBJ1-1, with D hard to call. This CDR3 spans 11 amino acids. CDR1 is KGHDR and CDR2 is SFDVKD in the germline V gene. Trimming removed 7 bases from V and 7 bases from J, with 9 bases in between. The CDR3 here is CATSIEGEAFF. The DNA of the CDR3 is TGTGCCACCAGCATAGAGGGTGAAGCTTTCTTT.

This chain links TRBV12-3 or TRBV12-4 with TRBJ1-2, with 9 bases lining up with TRBD1. The CDR3 contains 15 residues. J was trimmed by 6 bases and V by 5 bases; bases with no gene match: 10. The CDR3 bases are TGTGCCAGCAGTCCCCGGGACAGGGAAAGGGATGGCTACACCTTC. This gives the protein CASSPRDRERDGYTF.